Listed here are 27 T cell receptor beta chains from one sample, sequenced in a study of blood T cell repertoires in COVID-19. Sequencing was performed with immunoSEQ multiplex PCR; in TCRdb, only in-frame clones are kept and a portion is missing. Of some 70,000 clones listed, approximately 86% are singletons. Sequencing was done on a sample of peripheral blood. These TCRs come from a woman aged 55-75 years with acute or convalescent COVID-19.

The chain has TRBV24-1 and TRBJ2-2; 10 bases are a match to TRBD2. This CDR3 contains 17 residues. With V trimmed by 7 bases and J by 5 bases, 12 bases remained unmatched. CDR1 is KGHDR and CDR2 is SFDVKD in the germline V gene. CDR3 nucleotide sequence: TGTGCCACCAGAAGTAGCGGGAGGCCACCGTTTACCGGGGAGCTGTTTTTT. Amino acids: CATRSSGRPPFTGELFF.

The chain combines TRBV28 with TRBJ1-1; tentative D call: TRBD1 (5 bases). The V and J ends lost 7 bases and 8 bases respectively, with 20 bases between them. Germline V lookup: CDR1 MDHEN, CDR2 SYDVKM. The CDR3 consists of 14 residues. The DNA of the CDR3 is TGTGCCAGCACCCTCGTCGGGGGGTGGAGGGAAGCTTTCTTT. Translation gives CASTLVGGWREAFF.

The J gene is TRBJ2-5, the V gene TRBV5-4; 10 bases align to TRBD2. The CDR3 has 15 amino acids. The germline V gene has CDR1 SGHNT and CDR2 YYREEE (reference sequence). V lost 3 bases, J lost 3 bases, and 5 bases stayed unmatched. CDR3 nucleotide sequence: TGTGCCAGCAGCTATCCTAGCGGGAGAAAAGAGACCCAGTACTTC. This codes for CASSYPSGRKETQYF.

The CDR3 nucleotides read TGTGCCAGCAGCTTAAGAGATCAGCCCCAGCATTTT. Translation: CASSLRDQPQHF. The rearrangement uses TRBV7-2 and TRBJ1-5; D gene uncertain. The V and J ends lost 2 bases and 5 bases respectively, with 4 bases between them. Germline lookup yields CDR1 SGHTA and CDR2 FQGNSA. The CDR3 contains 12 residues.

This clone was observed a single time. This chain uses TRBV19 with TRBJ1-2, with 7 bases matching TRBD1. Trimming removed 3 bases from V and 4 bases from J; junction bases left unmatched: 11. Germline CDR1 is LNHDA and CDR2 is SQIVND (reference sequence). The CDR3 runs 16 residues. The CDR3 DNA is TGTGCCAGTAGTATGGCTAGGGGGCCGACCCGCTATGGCTACACCTTC. Its translation is CASSMARGPTRYGYTF.

The chain uses TRBV7-6 and TRBJ2-1, with D uncertain. CDR1 is SGHVS and CDR2 is FNYEAQ in the germline V gene. Trimming took off 3 bases at V and 8 bases at J, with 11 bases between the two ends. This CDR3 comprises 13 residues. The chain's CDR3 is CASSLSDSYEQFF. CDR3 DNA sequence: TGTGCCAGCAGCTTGTCTGACTCTTATGAGCAGTTCTTC.

The gene calls are TRBV19 and TRBJ1-4; TRBD1 might be the D (6 bases). Trimming cost V 7 bases and J 8 bases, with 20 bases left between them. Per the germline V gene, CDR1 is LNHDA and CDR2 is SQIVND (reference sequence). The CDR3 consists of 15 residues. The CDR3: CASTHLGAGAEKLFF. DNA for the CDR3: TGTGCCAGTACCCACCTTGGGGCAGGGGCCGAAAAACTGTTTTTT.

For the CDR3, the DNA is TGTGCCAGCAGCTTAGCCACAGGGTTAGGGGAGCTGTTTTTT. Protein sequence: CASSLATGLGELFF. This chain connects TRBV11-2 to TRBJ2-2; D might be TRBD1 (6 bases). CDR3 length equals 14 residues. Germline CDR1 SGHAT, CDR2 FQNNGV. Trimming left V 1 base short and J 8 bases short, with 11 bases between.

The genes are TRBV5-1 and TRBJ1-2; D is perhaps TRBD1 (6 bases). V was pared by 4 bases and J by 6 bases, with 10 bases between. Germline CDR1 SGHRS, CDR2 YFSETQ. The length of the CDR3 is 12 residues. CDR3 protein: CASSVTGHGYTF. In nucleotides, the CDR3 is TGCGCCAGCAGCGTAACAGGGCATGGCTACACCTTC.

This chain connects TRBV5-1 to TRBJ1-1, with 8 nucleotides matching TRBD1. Germline CDR1 and CDR2: SGHRS and YFSETQ. The CDR3 extends over 14 amino acids. The junction had 9 bases not matched to a gene; V was cut back by 8 bases and J by 3 bases. CDR3 nucleotide sequence: TGCGCCAGTTATCTTACAGGGGGAGACACTGAAGCTTTCTTT. Encoded protein: CASYLTGGDTEAFF.

This clone was detected only once. V is TRBV15 and J is TRBJ2-5, with 7 bases lining up with TRBD1. In germline, CDR1 is LNHNV, CDR2 YYDKDF (reference sequence). The CDR3 is 15 amino acids. V shed 0 bases and J 3 bases; nucleotides not matched to a gene: 4. CDR3 in amino acids: CATSREGDRKETQYF. CDR3 nucleotides: TGTGCCACCAGCAGAGAGGGGGACAGAAAAGAGACCCAGTACTTC.

V is TRBV6-1 and J is TRBJ1-2; possible D gene TRBD1, 5 bases. Trimming pared 2 bases from V and 0 bases from J, leaving 19 bases between. The CDR3 loop spans 18 amino acids. CDR1 and CDR2 from the germline V gene are MNHNS and SASEGT. The chain's CDR3 is CASSEPSEKGSANYGYTF. The CDR3 region has the DNA TGTGCCAGCAGTGAACCCAGCGAGAAGGGGTCCGCTAACTATGGCTACACCTTC.

The chain couples TRBV29-1 to TRBJ1-5; D unclear. This CDR3 has 15 amino acids. V gave up 6 bases and J gave up 0 bases, with 15 bases separating them. Germline-derived CDR1 and CDR2 are SQVTM and ANQGSEA. CDR3 sequence reads: CSVALSADSNQPQHF. In DNA form, the CDR3 reads TGCAGCGTGGCGTTATCGGCGGATAGCAATCAGCCCCAGCATTTT. Complete variable domain (other parts from reference TRBV29-1 and TRBJ1-5): SAVISQKPSRDICQRGTSLTIQCQVDSQVTMMFWYRQQPGQSLTLIATANQGSEATYESGFVIDKFPISRPNLTFSTLTVSNMSPEDSSIYLCSVALSADSNQPQHFGDGTRLSIL.

This chain uses TRBV30 with TRBJ1-3, with D possibly TRBD1 on 5 matching bases. Per germline, CDR1 GTSNPN and CDR2 SVGIG (reference sequence). CDR3 length equals 16 residues. V lost 4 bases to trimming and J lost 0 bases, with 16 bases between them. CDR3 bases: TGTGCCTGGACCCTAGCCTTGGGGGGCTCTGGAAACACCATATATTTT. Amino acid sequence: CAWTLALGGSGNTIYF.

This sequence joins TRBV5-1 and TRBJ1-3, with 12 nucleotides matching TRBD1. V shed 3 bases and J 2 bases; nucleotides not matched to a gene: 0. There are 15 residues in the CDR3. In germline, CDR1 is SGHRS, CDR2 YFSETQ. CDR3 nucleotides: TGCGCCAGCAGCTGGGACAGGGGGCCTGGAAACACCATATATTTT. This translates into CASSWDRGPGNTIYF. Full variable domain (rest looked up from reference TRBV5-1 and TRBJ1-3): KAGVTQTPRYLIKTRGQQVTLSCSPISGHRSVSWYQQTPGQGLQFLFEYFSETQRNKGNFPGRFSGRQFSNSRSEMNVSTLELGDSALYLCASSWDRGPGNTIYFGEGSWLTVV.

This chain joins TRBV6-5 and TRBJ1-2, with TRBD1 matching 7 bases. The trim removed 2 bases at V and 0 bases at J, leaving 3 bases unmatched. The CDR3 runs to 15 residues. In germline, CDR1 is MNHEY, CDR2 SVGAGI. The CDR3 region is CASSYEQGPNYGYTF. As DNA, the CDR3 is TGTGCCAGCAGTTACGAACAGGGGCCTAACTATGGCTACACCTTC.

The chain employs TRBV6-1 and TRBJ1-6, with 7 bases aligning to TRBD1. The trim removed 2 bases at V and 8 bases at J, leaving 6 bases unmatched. The CDR3 totals 15 residues. From germline, CDR1 is MNHNS and CDR2 SASEGT. CDR3 in DNA: TGTGCCAGCAGTGAACTTCAGGGGGTGGATTCACCCCTCCACTTT. Protein sequence: CASSELQGVDSPLHF.

The chain is built from TRBV6-2 or TRBV6-3 and TRBJ1-5, with TRBD1 as a possible D gene (6 bases). The CDR3 sequence is 14 residues long. The V end lost 5 bases, the J end lost 0 bases, and 8 bases lay between the germline ends. From germline, CDR1 is MNHEY and CDR2 SVGEGT. CDR3 protein: CASSNRDSNQPQHF. CDR3 DNA: TGTGCCAGCAGTAACAGGGATAGCAATCAGCCCCAGCATTTT.

This clone has a handful of counts. The chain joins TRBV6-5 to TRBJ2-2, with D possibly being TRBD1 (6 bases). Germline values: CDR1 MNHEY, CDR2 SVGAGI. Deletions cut 0 bases from V and 3 bases from J, with 11 bases between. CDR3 size: 16 residues. The CDR3 bases are TGTGCCAGCAGTTACTCCGTGGGGGCCTACACCGGGGAGCTGTTTTTT. It specifies CASSYSVGAYTGELFF.

In its sample, this clone was seen once. This chain connects TRBV18 to TRBJ2-6; D remains unclear. Between the trimmed V and J ends, which lost 3 bases and 0 bases, there was a span of 12 bases. The CDR3 length is 17 residues. The germline gives CDR1 KGHSH, CDR2 LQKENI. For the CDR3, the DNA is TGTGCCAGCTCACCCCCGCGATTAAGCTCTGGGGCCAACGTCCTGACTTTC. Protein product: CASSPPRLSSGANVLTF.

The chain carries TRBV10-3 and TRBJ2-7; 8 bases match TRBD1. This CDR3 has 11 residues. Germline-derived CDR1 and CDR2 are ENHRY and SYGVKD. Unmatched junction bases numbered 7, after V lost 6 bases and J lost 12 bases. CDR3 DNA sequence: TGTGCCATCAGCCAAGGACAGGGCCCGTACTTC. This encodes CAISQGQGPYF.

J is TRBJ2-7 and V is TRBV7-2; 9 bases fit TRBD2. CDR3 size: 14 residues. Trimming at V came to 9 bases and at J to 5 bases, leaving 11 bases not matched to a gene. From germline, CDR1 is SGHTA and CDR2 FQGNSA. The CDR3 here is CASRLGGGAHEQYF. CDR3 bases: TGTGCCAGTAGGCTCGGCGGGGGGGCCCACGAGCAGTACTTC.

The chain has TRBV6-5 and TRBJ1-1; possibly TRBD1 for D (6 bases). Germline V gene data show CDR1 as MNHEY and CDR2 as SVGAGI. Trimming left V 6 bases short and J 1 base short, with 12 bases between. This CDR3 region has 14 residues. CDR3 sequence reads: CASRWGRGNTEAFF. In DNA, the CDR3 is TGTGCCAGCAGATGGGGCAGGGGGAACACTGAAGCTTTCTTT.

The V call is TRBV18, the J call TRBJ1-2; D possibly corresponds to TRBD1 (6 bases). V was cut by 6 bases and J by 1 base, with 21 bases left in between. The CDR3 sequence is 17 residues long. CDR1 and CDR2 from the germline V gene are KGHSH and LQKENI. CDR3 in DNA: TGTGCCAGCTCGGCCTCCGGGCGGACAGATTTTAACTATGGCTACACCTTC. Amino acid sequence: CASSASGRTDFNYGYTF.

The rearrangement links TRBV3-1 (or the pseudogene TRBV3-2) to TRBJ2-7, with a weak D call TRBD1 (6 bases). Per the germline V gene, CDR1 is LGHDT and CDR2 is YNNKEL (reference sequence). The CDR3 runs 13 residues. The V end was cut by 1 base, the J end by 10 bases, with 14 bases between. The CDR3 nucleotides read TGTGCCAGCAGCCAAGGTAGGGGGTTTGCACAGTACTTC. This encodes CASSQGRGFAQYF.

This clone was recorded a few times. The chain couples TRBV19 to TRBJ2-7; TRBD1 aligns across 7 bases. The trim removed 6 bases at V and 1 base at J, leaving 3 bases unmatched. This CDR3 region has 13 residues. Germline values: CDR1 LNHDA, CDR2 SQIVND (reference sequence). In DNA, the CDR3 is TGTGCCAGTAGGAGACAGGGATCCTACGAGCAGTACTTC. Translated, it gives CASRRQGSYEQYF.

Remarks on this clone: The same CDR3 can be traced to other DNA sequences in this sample. The chain's CDR3 is CASRDRDTEAFF. Written as DNA, the CDR3 is TGTGCCAGTCGGGACAGGGACACTGAAGCTTTCTTT. The rearrangement uses TRBV19 and TRBJ1-1, with TRBD1 identical over 9 bases. The CDR3 consists of 12 residues. CDR1 is LNHDA, CDR2 SQIVND, per germline (reference sequence). V was pared by 8 bases and J by 3 bases, with 1 base of the junction left unmatched.